This T cell receptor beta chain was obtained from a study of T cell repertoires in cytomegalovirus infection. About the study: Signatures in public TCR beta sequences pointed to both CMV infection and matching HLA type.

Study-level results: In two of eight donors, the top clonotype was HLA-C-restricted CMV-specific. CMV carriers with the relevant HLA were identified by cumulative public TCR beta family frequency.

This CDR3 region has 16 residues. Trimming left V 8 bases short and J 2 bases short, with 19 bases between. As regards this clonotype: Its antigen remains unknown.

One entry per CDR3 protein results from TCRdb running MiXCR on the reads. The data show roughly 500,000 distinct CDR3 sequences, 42% seen once. The receptor comes from a human donor in good health (CMV status not recorded). Some clones in this sample may be carry-over from other donors' samples. The chain uses TRBV7-1 and TRBJ2-1; D is possibly TRBD2 (6 bases). TRBV7-1 is marked as an open reading frame, function uncertain. The specimen comprised cultured PBMCs, sampled from culture after CMV antigen stimulation. The CDR3: CASGPIRGKTYNEQFF. CDR3 sequence (DNA): TGTGCCAGCGGCCCAATTCGGGGGAAAACCTACAATGAGCAGTTCTTC.